Following are 20 T cell receptor beta chains from one sample sequenced in a study of T cell repertoires in cytomegalovirus infection. MiXCR, run by TCRdb on the reads, gives a single entry per CDR3 protein. Altogether roughly 230,000 distinct CDR3 sequences are present, about 18% being singletons, with the ten largest covering over 40%. The sample was CD8+ T cells from PBMCs. These receptor sequences come from a human donor in good health (CMV status not recorded). Some clones in this sample may be carry-over from other donors' samples.

This chain links TRBV5-4 with TRBJ1-2; no reliable D call. The germline CDR1 and CDR2 sequences are SGHNT and YYREEE (reference sequence). Trimming left V 6 bases short and J 4 bases short, with 7 bases between. The CDR3 sequence is 11 residues long. In nucleotides, the CDR3 is TGTGCCAGCATCGATGGCTATGGCTACACCTTC. It encodes CASIDGYGYTF. Using reference TRBV5-4 and TRBJ1-2 for the parts outside the CDR3, the full variable domain is ETGVTQSPTHLIKTRGQQVTLRCSSQSGHNTVSWYQQALGQGPQFIFQYYREEENGRGNFPPRFSGLQFPNYSSELNVNALELDDSALYLCASIDGYGYTFGSGTRLTVV.

This clonotype was detected only a few times. This chain joins TRBV3-1 and TRBJ2-7, with 7 bases aligning to TRBD2. Trimming at V came to 3 bases and at J to 5 bases, leaving 16 bases not matched to a gene. The CDR3 consists of 17 residues. Germline loops: CDR1 LGHDT, CDR2 YNNKEL (reference sequence). The CDR3 DNA sequence: TGTGCCAGCAGCCAGGGGGGGAAAAGCACCTACTTCGACGAGCAGTACTTC. This gives the protein CASSQGGKSTYFDEQYF.

This clonotype has a handful of counts. The chain recombines TRBV6-1 with TRBJ2-1; the match to TRBD1 covers 11 bases. V dropped 2 bases and J dropped 7; count of bases not matched to a gene: 7. The length of the CDR3 is 16 residues. Germline V gene lookup returns CDR1 MNHNS and CDR2 SASEGT. CDR3 sequence: CASSEFGQGANNEQFF. The CDR3 DNA sequence: TGTGCCAGCAGTGAATTCGGACAGGGGGCGAATAATGAGCAGTTCTTC.

This clonotype was picked up a small number of times. The chain has TRBV29-1 and TRBJ2-1, with 9 positions matching TRBD1. CDR1 is SQVTM, CDR2 ANQGSEA, per germline. V lost 3 bases, J lost 4 bases, and 7 bases stayed unmatched. The CDR3 sequence is 15 residues long. CDR3 amino acids: CSVDGWDREYNEQFF. CDR3 coding DNA: TGCAGCGTTGATGGCTGGGACAGGGAATACAATGAGCAGTTCTTC.

The gene calls are TRBV28 and TRBJ1-3, with 7 bases matching TRBD1. This CDR3 has 15 amino acids. The junction had 9 bases not matched to a gene; V was cut back by 1 base and J by 9 bases. Germline V lookup: CDR1 MDHEN, CDR2 SYDVKM. The CDR3 is CASSLFGTDIGTIYF. CDR3 DNA sequence: TGTGCCAGCAGTTTATTCGGGACAGACATAGGCACCATATATTTT.

This clonotype was seen once. The rearrangement links TRBV7-9 to TRBJ1-1; unclear D gene. The germline V gene has CDR1 SEHNR and CDR2 FQNEAQ (reference sequence). The CDR3 sequence is 15 residues long. The V gene lost 8 bases and the J gene lost 0 bases, with 16 bases spanning the gap. Here the CDR3 DNA reads TGTGCCAGCGTGGGAGGTCCCTACATGAACACTGAAGCTTTCTTT. Protein: CASVGGPYMNTEAFF.

J is TRBJ1-5 and V is TRBV2; 10 bases fit TRBD1. The CDR3 length is 12 residues. Germline CDR1 and CDR2: SNHLY and FYNNEI. J lost 5 bases, V lost 10 bases, and 2 bases had no gene match. DNA of the CDR3: TGTGCCAACGGACAGGGGGATCAGCCCCAGCATTTT. Its protein is CANGQGDQPQHF.

This clonotype occurred a few times. The rearrangement uses TRBV7-2 and TRBJ2-7; TRBD2 matches at 11 bases. The CDR3 covers 16 residues. CDR1 and CDR2 (germline): SGHTA, FQGNSA. The J segment lost 1 base and the V segment lost 5 bases, leaving 7 bases of the junction unmatched. The DNA for the CDR3 is TGTGCCAGCAGCCCACTAGCGGGGGTAGAGTCCTACGAGCAGTACTTC. Translation: CASSPLAGVESYEQYF.

This clonotype was observed at least ten times. V is TRBV7-9 and J is TRBJ2-3; 7 bases agree with TRBD1. V was pared by 6 bases and J by 2 bases, with 8 bases of the junction left unmatched. This CDR3 comprises 15 residues. The V gene's germline CDR1 is SEHNR and CDR2 FQNEAQ (reference sequence). CDR3 sequence reads: CASRRDRAHTDTQYF. CDR3 bases: TGTGCCAGCAGACGCGACAGGGCCCACACAGATACGCAGTATTTT.

This clonotype showed up just a few times. This sequence joins TRBV28 and TRBJ1-1; D not certain. V shed 6 bases and J shed 4 bases, with 12 bases lying between them. The CDR3 loop spans 13 amino acids. Looked up from germline, CDR1 is MDHEN and CDR2 is SYDVKM. CDR3 in DNA: TGTGCCAGCAGAGCAGCGGATACCACTGAAGCTTTCTTT. Translated, it gives CASRAADTTEAFF.

This clonotype was observed at least ten times. The chain links TRBV7-6 to TRBJ1-1, with TRBD1 matching over 7 bases. CDR1 and CDR2 from the germline V gene are SGHVS and FNYEAQ. J was trimmed by 3 bases and V by 7 bases; bases with no gene match: 11. The CDR3 extends over 15 amino acids. CDR3 in amino acids: CASTLGNRGDTEAFF. The CDR3 DNA is TGTGCCAGCACCCTGGGTAACAGGGGAGACACTGAAGCTTTCTTT.

The genes are TRBV5-6 and TRBJ2-7; D gene uncertain. Germline CDR1 and CDR2: SGHDT and YYEEEE. V was pared by 3 bases and J by 3 bases, with 13 bases between. The CDR3 sequence is 14 residues long. CDR3 sequence (DNA): TGTGCCAGCAGCTCCCCACCGATTAACTACGAGCAGTACTTC. Amino acid sequence: CASSSPPINYEQYF.

The genes are TRBV29-1 and TRBJ1-1; D is unresolved. V lost 0 bases and J lost 9, with 11 bases in between. CDR1 and CDR2 (germline): SQVTM, ANQGSEA. This CDR3 comprises 12 residues. The CDR3 reads CSVEDWSSQAFF. In nucleotides, the CDR3 is TGCAGCGTTGAAGATTGGTCGAGTCAAGCTTTCTTT.

This clonotype was recorded a few times. The CDR3: CASSQKFPGTIISGWQFF. CDR3 DNA: TGCGCCAGCAGCCAGAAATTTCCCGGGACAATTATCTCGGGGTGGCAGTTCTTC. V is TRBV4-3 and J is TRBJ2-1, with D possibly TRBD1 on 6 matching bases. The germline CDR1 and CDR2 sequences are LGHNA and YSLEER. Between the trimmed V and J ends, which lost 3 bases and 12 bases, there was a span of 30 bases. The CDR3 contains 18 residues.

This rearrangement joins TRBV28 to TRBJ1-5, with 8 positions matching TRBD1. The CDR3 covers 19 residues. V was clipped by 5 bases and J by 0 bases; unmatched bases: 15. The germline CDR1 and CDR2 sequences are MDHEN and SYDVKM. The CDR3 loop is CASSALTTGAHYSNQPQHF. CDR3 bases: TGTGCCAGCAGTGCCCTCACGACAGGGGCCCACTATAGCAATCAGCCCCAGCATTTT.

Many counts were recorded for this clonotype. The chain joins TRBV7-2 to TRBJ1-1; no clear D. Looked up from germline, CDR1 is SGHTA and CDR2 is FQGNSA. Between the trimmed V and J ends, which lost 6 bases and 1 base, there was a span of 15 bases. This CDR3 is 15 amino acids long. The CDR3: CASRPRLSPNTEAFF. The CDR3 coding sequence is TGTGCCAGCAGGCCGAGGTTGTCCCCGAACACTGAAGCTTTCTTT.

This chain joins TRBV13 and TRBJ1-4; perhaps TRBD1 as D (6 bases). This CDR3 region has 14 residues. Trimming stripped 5 bases from V and 8 bases from J, with 15 bases between. Germline V gives CDR1 PRHDT, CDR2 FYEKMQ (reference sequence). The CDR3, as DNA: TGTGCCAGCAGCCTGCGGGACATCCGGGAAAAACTGTTTTTT. Translated, it gives CASSLRDIREKLFF.

This clonotype was detected only a few times. The chain recombines TRBV27 with TRBJ1-2; no definite D call. Per the germline V gene, CDR1 is MNHEY and CDR2 is SMNVEV (reference sequence). CDR3 length: 15 amino acids. Trimming stripped 0 bases from V and 4 bases from J, with 12 bases between. The CDR3 region has the DNA TGTGCCAGCAGTTTATCGGCCGGTGGAAGCTATGGCTACACCTTC. Translation: CASSLSAGGSYGYTF.

The chain employs TRBV6-2 or TRBV6-3 and TRBJ2-1, with 10 nucleotides matching TRBD2. Trimming removed 7 bases from V and 2 bases from J; junction bases left unmatched: 8. Germline-derived CDR1 and CDR2 are MNHEY and SVGEGT. The CDR3 runs to 16 residues. CDR3 sequence: CASKGLAGVTYNEQFF. CDR3 bases: TGTGCCAGCAAGGGGCTAGCGGGGGTCACCTACAATGAGCAGTTCTTC.

This chain links TRBV29-1 with TRBJ1-4; TRBD1 matches at 8 bases. V gave up 0 bases and J gave up 9 bases; unmatched junction bases: 9. Per the germline V gene, CDR1 is SQVTM and CDR2 is ANQGSEA. The CDR3 spans 15 residues. DNA of the CDR3: TGCAGCGTTGAAGATCTAGCAGGGGGCCGGAAAAAACTGTTTTTT. Protein product: CSVEDLAGGRKKLFF.